This is a list of T cell receptor beta chains from one sample in a study of prognosis after radiotherapy for stage I lung cancer. TCRdb reprocessed the multiplex PCR reads via MiXCR and lists one record per CDR3 protein. The sample comprises about 26,000 distinct CDR3 sequences, 25% to 35% of which are singletons, and around 35% rests with the top ten. The sequencing here drew on PBMCs, taken before or after stereotactic body radiation therapy (not recorded which). These receptors all stem from a donor aged 50 or older with non-small cell lung cancer. Each CDR3 is given with its conserved first and last residue. A D gene is named only where the DNA matches it firmly. For some rows the clone size is stated as once, few or many, or as a class when expanded; others skip it.

TRBJ2-2	-	TRBV6-1	TRBD2	CARSDCGGAWYTGELFF	TGTGCCAGAAGTGATTGCGGGGGGGCCTGGTACACCGGGGAGCTGTTTTTT
TRBJ1-4	many	TRBV15	-	CATSRGQANEKLFF	TGTGCCACCAGCAGAGGACAGGCGAATGAAAAACTGTTTTTT
TRBJ2-1	many	TRBV4-2	-	CASSQDLASSGNEQFF	TGTGCCAGCAGCCAAGACTTAGCTTCCTCTGGGAATGAGCAGTTCTTC
TRBJ2-1	many	TRBV5-1	TRBD1	CASSLTGGSYNEQFF	TGCGCCAGCAGCTTAACAGGGGGCTCCTACAATGAGCAGTTCTTC
TRBJ2-3	many	TRBV12-3/TRBV12-4	-	CASSGQRSTDTQYF	TGTGCCAGCAGCGGACAGAGGAGCACAGATACGCAGTATTTT
TRBJ2-3	few	TRBV11-2	TRBD2	CASSLEGGSTDTQYF	TGTGCCAGCAGCTTAGAGGGGGGGAGCACAGATACGCAGTATTTT
TRBJ2-1	medium-sized	TRBV24-1	-	CATSEPGDYNEQFF	TGTGCCACCAGTGAACCCGGGGACTACAATGAGCAGTTCTTC
TRBJ2-5	many	TRBV19	-	CASSIIPGHQETQYF	TGTGCCAGTAGTATAATACCCGGACACCAAGAGACCCAGTACTTC
TRBJ2-7	many	TRBV19	-	CASSTPGAQSYEQYF	TGTGCCAGTAGTACCCCCGGGGCCCAGTCCTACGAGCAGTACTTC
TRBJ2-2	-	TRBV7-2	-	CASSLRPVPRTGELFF	TGTGCCAGCAGCTTAAGGCCGGTGCCTCGGACCGGGGAGCTGTTTTTT
TRBJ2-2	medium-sized	TRBV7-8	-	CASSLVQGPTGELFF	TGTGCCAGCAGCTTAGTTCAGGGCCCCACCGGGGAGCTGTTTTTT
TRBJ2-1	many	TRBV7-2	TRBD2	CASSLGGSSTNEQFF	TGTGCCAGCAGCTTAGGCGGGAGCTCTACAAATGAGCAGTTCTTC
TRBJ2-7	many	TRBV11-1	-	CASSFGPNYEQYF	TGTGCCAGCAGCTTCGGCCCAAACTACGAGCAGTACTTC
TRBJ2-5	few	TRBV5-1	TRBD2	CASSSPSGRLEETQYF	TGCGCCAGCAGCTCCCCTAGCGGGAGGTTGGAAGAGACCCAGTACTTC
TRBJ2-3	many	TRBV27	-	CASSLGTGTDTQYF	TGTGCCAGCAGTTTGGGCACGGGCACAGATACGCAGTATTTT
TRBJ2-3	many	TRBV7-6	-	CASKAVPLTDTQYF	TGTGCCAGCAAAGCCGTGCCCCTCACAGATACGCAGTATTTT
TRBJ2-3	once	TRBV30	TRBD2	CAAGVGRGTDTQYF	TGTGCCGCGGGGGTGGGACGGGGCACAGATACGCAGTATTTT
TRBJ2-5	-	TRBV7-9	TRBD2	CASSFSSGGGVSQETQYF	TGTGCCAGCAGCTTCAGTAGCGGGGGGGGGGTATCCCAAGAGACCCAGTACTTC
TRBJ1-2	many	TRBV30	-	CASTRVSSNYGYTF	TGTGCCTCCACGAGGGTATCGTCTAACTATGGCTACACCTTC
TRBJ1-1	many	TRBV19	TRBD1	CASSMRTGVNTEAFF	TGTGCCAGTAGTATGAGGACAGGGGTGAACACTGAAGCTTTCTTT
TRBJ2-3	many	TRBV2	TRBD2	CASSENLAGDVDTQYF	TGTGCCAGCAGCGAAAATCTAGCGGGAGATGTAGATACGCAGTATTTT
TRBJ1-5	-	TRBV7-8	-	CASSLSVNQPQHF	TGTGCCAGCAGCTTATCTGTAAATCAGCCCCAGCATTTT
TRBJ1-6	many	TRBV25-1	-	CASSLQDNSPLHF	TGTGCCAGCAGTCTCCAGGATAATTCACCCCTCCACTTT
TRBJ1-6	-	TRBV7-9	-	CASSLNSNNSPLHF	TGTGCCAGCAGCTTGAACTCAAATAATTCACCCCTCCACTTT
TRBJ2-3	-	TRBV6-4	TRBD2	CASSRLAWVQYTQYF	TGTGCCAGCAGTCGACTAGCGTGGGTGCAATATACGCAGTATTTT
TRBJ1-2	-	TRBV27	-	CASSLNVWGQGGYTF	TGTGCCAGCAGTTTAAATGTATGGGGGCAGGGTGGCTACACCTTC
TRBJ1-2	many	TRBV5-6	TRBD1	CASSLAPLTGFDGYTF	TGTGCCAGCAGCTTGGCCCCATTGACAGGGTTCGATGGCTACACCTTC
TRBJ2-2	many	TRBV6-1	TRBD2	CASSSGGSGTGELFF	TGTGCCAGCAGCTCGGGGGGGTCGGGCACCGGGGAGCTGTTTTTT
TRBJ1-6	-	TRBV28	-	CASEGQGHNSGWDSPLHF	TGTGCCAGCGAAGGGCAGGGACACAACTCAGGGTGGGATTCACCCCTCCACTTT
TRBJ1-1	many	TRBV2	-	CASRWEPSGTEAFF	TGTGCCAGCAGATGGGAGCCTTCGGGCACTGAAGCTTTCTTT
TRBJ1-4	many	TRBV5-1	-	CASGLQGSTNEKLFF	TGCGCCAGCGGGCTACAGGGCTCAACTAATGAAAAACTGTTTTTT
TRBJ2-7	-	TRBV2	TRBD2	CASSESSGAYEQYF	TGTGCCAGCAGTGAATCTAGCGGGGCCTACGAGCAGTACTTC